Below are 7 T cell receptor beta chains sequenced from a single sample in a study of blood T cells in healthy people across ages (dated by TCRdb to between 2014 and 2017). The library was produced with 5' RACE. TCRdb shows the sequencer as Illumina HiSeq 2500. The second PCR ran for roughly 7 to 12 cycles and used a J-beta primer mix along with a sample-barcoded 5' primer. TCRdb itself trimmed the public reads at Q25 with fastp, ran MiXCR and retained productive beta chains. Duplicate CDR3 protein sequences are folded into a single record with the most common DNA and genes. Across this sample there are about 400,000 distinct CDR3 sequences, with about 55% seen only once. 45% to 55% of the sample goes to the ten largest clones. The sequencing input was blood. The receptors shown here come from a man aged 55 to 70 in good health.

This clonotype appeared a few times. As DNA, the CDR3 is TGTGCCAGCAGGCACACAGATACGCAGTATTTT. It translates to CASRHTDTQYF. V and J are TRBV7-2 and TRBJ2-3; D not certain. The CDR3 has 11 amino acids. V shed 6 bases and J shed 2 bases, with 3 bases lying between them. Germline V gene data show CDR1 as SGHTA and CDR2 as FQGNSA.

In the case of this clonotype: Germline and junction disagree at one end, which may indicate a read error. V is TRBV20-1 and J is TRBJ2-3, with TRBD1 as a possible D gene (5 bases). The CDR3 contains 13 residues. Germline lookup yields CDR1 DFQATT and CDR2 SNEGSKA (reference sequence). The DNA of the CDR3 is TGCAGTGTTTACCGACAGAGCACAGATGCGCAGTATTTT. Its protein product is CSVYRQSTDAQYF.

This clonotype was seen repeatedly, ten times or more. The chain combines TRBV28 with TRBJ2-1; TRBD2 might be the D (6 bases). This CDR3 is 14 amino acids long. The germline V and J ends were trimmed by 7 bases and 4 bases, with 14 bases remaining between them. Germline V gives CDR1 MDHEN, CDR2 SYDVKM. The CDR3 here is CASTLLGGYNEQFF. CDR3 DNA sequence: TGTGCCAGCACCCTACTAGGAGGGTACAATGAGCAGTTCTTC.

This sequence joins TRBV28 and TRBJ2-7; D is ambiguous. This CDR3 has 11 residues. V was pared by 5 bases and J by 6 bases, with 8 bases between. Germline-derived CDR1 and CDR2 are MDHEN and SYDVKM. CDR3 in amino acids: CASSALCEQYF. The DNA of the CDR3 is TGTGCCAGCAGTGCTCTCTGCGAGCAGTACTTC. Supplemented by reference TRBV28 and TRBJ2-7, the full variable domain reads DVKVTQSSRYLVKRTGEKVFLECVQDMDHENMFWYRQDPGLGLRLIYFSYDVKMKEKGDIPEGYSVSREKKERFSLILESASTNQTSMYLCASSALCEQYFGPGTRLTVT.

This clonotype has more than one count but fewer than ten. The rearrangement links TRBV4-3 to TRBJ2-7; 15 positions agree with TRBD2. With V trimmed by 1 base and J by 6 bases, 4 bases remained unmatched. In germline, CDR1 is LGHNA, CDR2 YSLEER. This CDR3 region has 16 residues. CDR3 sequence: CASSQGGGLAGGEQYF. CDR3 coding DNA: TGCGCCAGCAGCCAAGGGGGGGGACTAGCGGGAGGCGAGCAGTACTTC.

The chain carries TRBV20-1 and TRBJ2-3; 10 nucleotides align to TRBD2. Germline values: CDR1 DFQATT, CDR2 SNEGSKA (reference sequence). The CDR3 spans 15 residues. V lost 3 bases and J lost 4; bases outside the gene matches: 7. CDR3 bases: TGCAGTGCTAGCTCTCGACTAGCGGGCTCAGATACGCAGTATTTT. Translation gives CSASSRLAGSDTQYF.

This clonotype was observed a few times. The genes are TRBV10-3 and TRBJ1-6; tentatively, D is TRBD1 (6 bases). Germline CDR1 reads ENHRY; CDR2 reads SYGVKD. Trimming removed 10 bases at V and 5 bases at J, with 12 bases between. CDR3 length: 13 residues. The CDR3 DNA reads TGTGCCACTACGGACAGTAATAATTCACCCCTCCACTTT. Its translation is CATTDSNNSPLHF.